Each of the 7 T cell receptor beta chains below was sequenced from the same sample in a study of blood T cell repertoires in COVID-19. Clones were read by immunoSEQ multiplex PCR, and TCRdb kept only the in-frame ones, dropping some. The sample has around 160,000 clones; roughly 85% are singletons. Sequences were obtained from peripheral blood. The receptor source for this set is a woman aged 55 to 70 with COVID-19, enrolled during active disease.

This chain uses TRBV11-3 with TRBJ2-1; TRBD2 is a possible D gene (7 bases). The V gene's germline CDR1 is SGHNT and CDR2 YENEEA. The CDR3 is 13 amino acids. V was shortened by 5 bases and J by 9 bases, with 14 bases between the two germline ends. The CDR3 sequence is CASSRGANGEQFF. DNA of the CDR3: TGTGCCAGCAGCCGGGGGGCTAATGGTGAGCAGTTCTTC. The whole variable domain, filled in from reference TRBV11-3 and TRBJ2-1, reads EAGVVQSPRYKIIEKKQPVAFWCNPISGHNTLYWYLQNLGQGPELLIRYENEEAVDDSQLPKDRFSAERLKGVDSTLKIQPAELGDSAVYLCASSRGANGEQFFGPGTRLTVL.

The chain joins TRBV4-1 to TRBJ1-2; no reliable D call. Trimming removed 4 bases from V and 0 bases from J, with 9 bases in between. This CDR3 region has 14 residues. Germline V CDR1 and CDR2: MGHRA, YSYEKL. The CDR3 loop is CASSPTETNYGYTF. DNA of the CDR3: TGCGCCAGCAGCCCAACAGAGACTAACTATGGCTACACCTTC.

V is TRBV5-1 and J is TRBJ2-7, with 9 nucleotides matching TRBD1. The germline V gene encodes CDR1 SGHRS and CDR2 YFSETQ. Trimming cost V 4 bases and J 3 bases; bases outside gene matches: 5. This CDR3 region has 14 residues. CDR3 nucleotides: TGCGCCAGCAGCGGACAGGGGACCTTCTACGAGCAGTACTTC. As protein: CASSGQGTFYEQYF.

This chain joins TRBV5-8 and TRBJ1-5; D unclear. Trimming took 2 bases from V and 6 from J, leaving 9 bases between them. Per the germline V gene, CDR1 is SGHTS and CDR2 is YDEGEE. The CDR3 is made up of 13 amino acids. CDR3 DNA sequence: TGTGCCAGCAGCTTAAACAGACCTCAGCCCCAGCATTTT. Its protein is CASSLNRPQPQHF.

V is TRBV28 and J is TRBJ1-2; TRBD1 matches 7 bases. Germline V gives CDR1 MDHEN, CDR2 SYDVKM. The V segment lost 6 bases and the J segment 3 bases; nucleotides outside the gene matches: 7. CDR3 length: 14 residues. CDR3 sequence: CASSFSGTDYGYTF. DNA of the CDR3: TGTGCCAGCAGCTTTTCCGGGACAGACTATGGCTACACCTTC.

The CDR3 protein is CASSQSPRGLANEKLFF. The CDR3 DNA sequence: TGCGCCAGCAGCCAATCACCGAGAGGTCTGGCTAATGAAAAACTGTTTTTT. V gene TRBV4-3 combines with J gene TRBJ1-4; D is unresolved. Germline V gene data show CDR1 as LGHNA and CDR2 as YSLEER. V gave up 2 bases and J gave up 3 bases, with 16 bases separating them. This CDR3 is built from 17 residues.

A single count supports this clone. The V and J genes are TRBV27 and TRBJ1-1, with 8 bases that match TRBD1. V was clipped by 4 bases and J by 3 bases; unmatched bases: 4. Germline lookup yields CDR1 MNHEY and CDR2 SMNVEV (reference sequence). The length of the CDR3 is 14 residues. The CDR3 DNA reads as TGTGCCAGCAGTTACCGACAGGGGCACACTGAAGCTTTCTTT. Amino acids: CASSYRQGHTEAFF.